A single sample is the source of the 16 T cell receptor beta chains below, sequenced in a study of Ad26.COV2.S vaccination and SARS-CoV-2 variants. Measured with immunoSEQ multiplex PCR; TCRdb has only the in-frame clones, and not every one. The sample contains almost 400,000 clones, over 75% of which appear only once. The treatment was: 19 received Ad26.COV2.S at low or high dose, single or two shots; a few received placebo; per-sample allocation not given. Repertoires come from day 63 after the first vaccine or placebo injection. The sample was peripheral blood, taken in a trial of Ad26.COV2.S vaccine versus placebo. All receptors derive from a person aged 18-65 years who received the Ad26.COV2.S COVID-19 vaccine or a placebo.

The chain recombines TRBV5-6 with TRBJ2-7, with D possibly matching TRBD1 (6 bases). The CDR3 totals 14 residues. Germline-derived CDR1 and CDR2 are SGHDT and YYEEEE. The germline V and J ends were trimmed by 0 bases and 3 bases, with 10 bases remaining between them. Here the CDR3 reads CASSLGTEDYEQYF. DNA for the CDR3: TGTGCCAGCAGCTTGGGGACAGAAGACTACGAGCAGTACTTC. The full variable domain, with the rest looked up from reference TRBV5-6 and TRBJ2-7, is DAGVTQSPTHLIKTRGQQVTLRCSPKSGHDTVSWYQQALGQGPQFIFQYYEEEERQRGNFPDRFSGHQFPNYSSELNVNALLLGDSALYLCASSLGTEDYEQYFGPGTRLTVT.

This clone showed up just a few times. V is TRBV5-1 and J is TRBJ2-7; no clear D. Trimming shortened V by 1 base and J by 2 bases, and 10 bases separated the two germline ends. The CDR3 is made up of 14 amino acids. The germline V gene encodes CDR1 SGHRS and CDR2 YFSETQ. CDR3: CASSLSPSTYEQYF. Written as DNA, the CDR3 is TGCGCCAGCAGCTTGAGCCCTAGTACCTACGAGCAGTACTTC.

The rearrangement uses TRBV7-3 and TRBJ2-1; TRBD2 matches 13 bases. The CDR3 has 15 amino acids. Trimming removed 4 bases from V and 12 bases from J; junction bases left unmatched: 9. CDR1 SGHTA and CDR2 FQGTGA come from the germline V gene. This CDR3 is CASSSGLAGPALQFF. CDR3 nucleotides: TGTGCCAGCAGCTCGGGACTAGCGGGACCCGCTTTGCAGTTCTTC.

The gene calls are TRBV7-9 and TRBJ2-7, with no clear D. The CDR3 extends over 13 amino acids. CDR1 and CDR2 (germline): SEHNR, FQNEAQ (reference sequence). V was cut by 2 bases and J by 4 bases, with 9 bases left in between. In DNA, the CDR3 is TGTGCCAGCAGCTTAATGTTCCAGTACGAGCAGTACTTC. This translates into CASSLMFQYEQYF. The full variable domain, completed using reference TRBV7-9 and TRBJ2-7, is DTGVSQNPRHKITKRGQNVTFRCDPISEHNRLYWYRQTLGQGPEFLTYFQNEAQLEKSRLLSDRFSAERPKGSFSTLEIQRTEQGDSAMYLCASSLMFQYEQYFGPGTRLTVT.

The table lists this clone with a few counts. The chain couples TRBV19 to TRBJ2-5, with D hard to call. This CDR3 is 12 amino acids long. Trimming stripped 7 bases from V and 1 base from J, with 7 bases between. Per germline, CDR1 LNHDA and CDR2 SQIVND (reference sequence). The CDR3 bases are TGTGCCAGTACCCCGCCCCAAGAGACCCAGTACTTC. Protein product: CASTPPQETQYF.

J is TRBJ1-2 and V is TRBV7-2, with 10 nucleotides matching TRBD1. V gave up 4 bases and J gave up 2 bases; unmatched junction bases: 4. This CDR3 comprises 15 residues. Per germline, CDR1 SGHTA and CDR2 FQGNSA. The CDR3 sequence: CASSSDRGRNYGYTF. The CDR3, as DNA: TGTGCCAGCAGCTCCGACAGGGGGCGCAACTATGGCTACACCTTC. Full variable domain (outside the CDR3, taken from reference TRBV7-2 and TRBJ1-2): GAGVSQSPSNKVTEKGKDVELRCDPISGHTALYWYRQSLGQGLEFLIYFQGNSAPDKSGLPSDRFSAERTGGSVSTLTIQRTQQEDSAVYLCASSSDRGRNYGYTFGSGTRLTVV.

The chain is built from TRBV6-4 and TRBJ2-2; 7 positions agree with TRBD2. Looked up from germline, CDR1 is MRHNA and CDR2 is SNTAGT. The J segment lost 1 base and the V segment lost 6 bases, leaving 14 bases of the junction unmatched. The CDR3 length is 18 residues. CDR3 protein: CASSRRASGVGNTGELFF. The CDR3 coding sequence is TGTGCCAGCAGCCGTCGGGCTAGCGGAGTGGGGAACACCGGGGAGCTGTTTTTT.

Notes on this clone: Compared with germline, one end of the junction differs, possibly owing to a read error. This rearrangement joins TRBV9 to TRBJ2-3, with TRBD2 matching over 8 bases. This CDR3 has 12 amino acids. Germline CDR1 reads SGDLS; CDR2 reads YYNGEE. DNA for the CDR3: TGTGCCAGCAGCCCCCGAGCGGGAGTCTTTCTCTTT. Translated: CASSPRAGVFLF.

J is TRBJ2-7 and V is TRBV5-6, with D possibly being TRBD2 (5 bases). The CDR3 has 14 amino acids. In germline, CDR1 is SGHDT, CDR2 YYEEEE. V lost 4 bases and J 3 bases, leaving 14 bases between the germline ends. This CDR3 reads CASSLGGRDYEQYF. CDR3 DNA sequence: TGTGCCAGCAGCCTAGGAGGACGTGACTACGAGCAGTACTTC. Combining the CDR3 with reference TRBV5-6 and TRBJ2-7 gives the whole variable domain DAGVTQSPTHLIKTRGQQVTLRCSPKSGHDTVSWYQQALGQGPQFIFQYYEEEERQRGNFPDRFSGHQFPNYSSELNVNALLLGDSALYLCASSLGGRDYEQYFGPGTRLTVT.

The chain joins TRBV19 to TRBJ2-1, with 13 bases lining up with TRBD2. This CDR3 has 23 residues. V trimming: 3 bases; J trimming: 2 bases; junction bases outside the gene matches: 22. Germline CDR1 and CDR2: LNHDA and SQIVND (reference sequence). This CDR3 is CASSIDPDLELAGGPLAYNEQFF. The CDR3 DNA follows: TGTGCCAGTAGTATCGACCCAGATCTGGAACTAGCGGGAGGGCCTTTGGCCTACAATGAGCAGTTCTTC.

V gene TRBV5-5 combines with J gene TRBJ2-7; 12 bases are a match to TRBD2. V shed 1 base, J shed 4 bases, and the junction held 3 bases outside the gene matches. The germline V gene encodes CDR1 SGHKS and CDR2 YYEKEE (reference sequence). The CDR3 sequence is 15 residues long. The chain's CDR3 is CASSLLLAGGYEQYF. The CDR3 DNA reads TGTGCCAGCAGCTTGTTACTAGCGGGAGGTTACGAGCAGTACTTC.

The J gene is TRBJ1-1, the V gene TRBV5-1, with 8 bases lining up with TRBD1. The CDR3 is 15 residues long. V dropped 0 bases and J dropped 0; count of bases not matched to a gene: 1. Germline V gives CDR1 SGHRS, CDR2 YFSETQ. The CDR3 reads CASSLGQGMNTEAFF. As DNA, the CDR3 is TGCGCCAGCAGCTTGGGACAGGGGATGAACACTGAAGCTTTCTTT. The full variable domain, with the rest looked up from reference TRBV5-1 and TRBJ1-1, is KAGVTQTPRYLIKTRGQQVTLSCSPISGHRSVSWYQQTPGQGLQFLFEYFSETQRNKGNFPGRFSGRQFSNSRSEMNVSTLELGDSALYLCASSLGQGMNTEAFFGQGTRLTVV.

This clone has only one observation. CDR3 DNA sequence: TGTGCCAGCAGTTTACCTCATGCCAATCAGCCCCAGCATTTT. Its protein is CASSLPHANQPQHF. The chain joins TRBV28 to TRBJ1-5; D ambiguous. The germline gives CDR1 MDHEN, CDR2 SYDVKM. Trimming took off 2 bases at V and 3 bases at J, with 8 bases between the two ends. The length of the CDR3 is 14 residues.

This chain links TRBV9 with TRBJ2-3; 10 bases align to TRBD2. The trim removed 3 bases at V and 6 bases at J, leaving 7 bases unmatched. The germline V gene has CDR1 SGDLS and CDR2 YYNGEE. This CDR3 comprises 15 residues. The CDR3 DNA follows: TGTGCCAGCAGCGCGACCGGGACTAGCGCGGATACGCAGTATTTT. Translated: CASSATGTSADTQYF. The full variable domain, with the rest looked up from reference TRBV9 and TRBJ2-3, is DSGVTQTPKHLITATGQRVTLRCSPRSGDLSVYWYQQSLDQGLQFLIQYYNGEERAKGNILERFSAQQFPDLHSELNLSSLELGDSALYFCASSATGTSADTQYFGPGTRLTVL.

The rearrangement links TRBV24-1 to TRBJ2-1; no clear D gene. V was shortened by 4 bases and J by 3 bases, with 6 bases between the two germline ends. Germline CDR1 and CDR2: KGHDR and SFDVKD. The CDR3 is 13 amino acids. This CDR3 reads CATSEGNYNEQFF. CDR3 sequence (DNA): TGTGCCACCAGTGAGGGGAACTACAATGAGCAGTTCTTC.

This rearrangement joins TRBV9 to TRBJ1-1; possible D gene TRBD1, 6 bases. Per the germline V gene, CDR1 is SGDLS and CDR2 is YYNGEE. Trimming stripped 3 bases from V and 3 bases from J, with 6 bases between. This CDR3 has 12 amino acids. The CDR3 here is CASSDRDTEAFF. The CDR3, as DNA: TGTGCCAGCAGCGACAGGGACACTGAAGCTTTCTTT. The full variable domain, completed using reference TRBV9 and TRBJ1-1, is DSGVTQTPKHLITATGQRVTLRCSPRSGDLSVYWYQQSLDQGLQFLIQYYNGEERAKGNILERFSAQQFPDLHSELNLSSLELGDSALYFCASSDRDTEAFFGQGTRLTVV.